The 21 T cell receptor beta chains below were found in one sample sequenced in a study of blood T cell repertoires in COVID-19. Profiled with immunoSEQ multiplex PCR; TCRdb holds only in-frame clones, not every one. This sample has 220,000 or so clones; 75% to 90% occur once, and the top ten carry about 6.3%. Sequencing used peripheral blood. The origin of the receptors is a man aged 55 to 70 who had recovered from COVID-19.

This chain joins TRBV25-1 and TRBJ1-5; no firm D call. The CDR3 consists of 14 residues. In germline, CDR1 is MGHDK, CDR2 SYGVNS. Deletions cut 4 bases from V and 5 bases from J, with 12 bases between. For the CDR3, the DNA is TGTGCCAGCAGTGGAGGGTCAGGAGATCAGCCCCAGCATTTT. This translates into CASSGGSGDQPQHF. Full variable domain (remainder filled in from reference TRBV25-1 and TRBJ1-5): EADIYQTPRYLVIGTGKKITLECSQTMGHDKMYWYQQDPGMELHLIHYSYGVNSTEKGDLSSESTVSRIRTEHFPLTLESARPSHTSQYLCASSGGSGDQPQHFGDGTRLSIL.

The V gene is TRBV6-2 or TRBV6-3, the J gene TRBJ2-3; D is possibly TRBD2 (6 bases). Germline V gene lookup returns CDR1 MNHEY and CDR2 SVGEGT. Trimming shortened V by 5 bases and J by 6 bases, and 15 bases separated the two germline ends. The CDR3 runs 14 residues. In DNA form, the CDR3 reads TGTGCCAGCAGTCCCCCCGCGGGATCTGATACGCAGTATTTT. Translation gives CASSPPAGSDTQYF.

V and J are TRBV28 and TRBJ2-1; 12 bases are shared with TRBD2. In germline, CDR1 is MDHEN, CDR2 SYDVKM. This CDR3 is built from 14 residues. With V trimmed by 7 bases and J by 7 bases, 5 bases remained unmatched. This CDR3 reads CASITSGRINEQFF. The CDR3 bases are TGTGCCAGCATCACTAGCGGGAGGATTAATGAGCAGTTCTTC.

This clone was observed a single time. The chain carries TRBV5-1 and TRBJ2-1; tentative D call: TRBD1 (5 bases). The germline gives CDR1 SGHRS, CDR2 YFSETQ. V was clipped by 4 bases and J by 3 bases, with 17 bases between them. The CDR3 loop spans 16 amino acids. The CDR3 sequence: CASSTPSGSVYNEQFF. CDR3 sequence (DNA): TGCGCCAGCAGCACCCCTTCAGGGTCCGTCTACAATGAGCAGTTCTTC.

The chain links TRBV7-3 to TRBJ1-1; D gene uncertain. The CDR3 contains 14 residues. The germline V gene encodes CDR1 SGHTA and CDR2 FQGTGA. V was clipped by 1 base and J by 4 bases, with 10 bases between them. CDR3 sequence (DNA): TGTGCCAGCAGCTTAAGGGGAGGGAGCACTGAAGCTTTCTTT. This encodes CASSLRGGSTEAFF.

This chain links TRBV5-3 with TRBJ2-6, with 7 bases that match TRBD1. TRBV5-3 is labeled an ORF, and its function is uncertain. Losses at the gene ends were 2 bases for V and 0 bases for J; bases not matched to a gene: 8. CDR3 length: 18 amino acids. CDR3 sequence reads: CARSFNRGTPSGANVLTF. For the CDR3, the DNA is TGTGCCAGAAGCTTCAACAGGGGAACTCCCTCTGGGGCCAACGTCCTGACTTTC.

J is TRBJ2-7 and V is TRBV5-1; tentatively, D is TRBD1 (6 bases). There are 14 residues in the CDR3. Germline assignment: CDR1 SGHRS and CDR2 YFSETQ. The V and J ends lost 0 bases and 5 bases respectively, with 12 bases between them. CDR3 in amino acids: CASSLGQVGHEQYF. The CDR3 nucleotides are TGCGCCAGCAGCTTGGGACAGGTCGGCCACGAGCAGTACTTC.

As to this clone: The same CDR3 also results from other DNA sequences found in this sample. V and J are TRBV18 and TRBJ2-5, with 10 bases that match TRBD1. CDR3 length: 14 residues. Germline V gene sequence: CDR1 KGHSH, CDR2 LQKENI. The ends lost 4 bases at V and 4 bases at J; junction bases unmatched: 3. The CDR3 spells CASSRTGGGETQYF. The CDR3 region has the DNA TGTGCCAGCTCACGGACAGGGGGAGGAGAGACCCAGTACTTC.

V usage is TRBV5-1 and J usage is TRBJ2-3; 8 bases line up with TRBD1. The V and J ends lost 4 bases and 6 bases, in that order; junction bases with no gene match: 13. CDR1 and CDR2 from the germline V gene are SGHRS and YFSETQ. The CDR3 runs 16 residues. The CDR3 DNA sequence: TGCGCCAGCAGCGCCGCAGGGGGCAACAAGCGGGATACGCAGTATTTT. It codes for CASSAAGGNKRDTQYF.

This clone came up once. V and J are TRBV5-1 and TRBJ2-5, with 13 positions matching TRBD2. Germline loops: CDR1 SGHRS, CDR2 YFSETQ. J lost 2 bases, V lost 3 bases, and 4 bases had no gene match. The CDR3 length is 16 residues. In DNA form, the CDR3 reads TGCGCCAGCAGCTCCGGGACTAGCGGGAAACAAGAGACCCAGTACTTC. This codes for CASSSGTSGKQETQYF.

This clone was picked up one time. The V gene is TRBV24-1, the J gene TRBJ2-5; TRBD1 aligns across 9 bases. The CDR3 runs to 17 residues. Germline CDR1 KGHDR, CDR2 SFDVKD. V shed 4 bases, J shed 2 bases, and the junction held 10 bases outside the gene matches. CDR3 nucleotide sequence: TGTGCCACCAGTGACGGACGACAGGGGGTTAGACAAGAGACCCAGTACTTC. Its protein is CATSDGRQGVRQETQYF.

The chain couples TRBV19 to TRBJ1-5; D gene unclear. The CDR3 is 16 residues long. V was trimmed by 3 bases and J by 0 bases, leaving 12 bases between them. Germline CDR1 LNHDA, CDR2 SQIVND (reference sequence). The CDR3 region is CASSMWAGISNQPQHF. CDR3 DNA: TGTGCCAGTAGTATGTGGGCAGGAATTAGCAATCAGCCCCAGCATTTT.

This chain uses TRBV7-2 with TRBJ2-1; 8 bases line up with TRBD2. The J segment lost 3 bases and the V segment lost 7 bases, leaving 5 bases of the junction unmatched. Germline values: CDR1 SGHTA, CDR2 FQGNSA. CDR3 length: 14 amino acids. CDR3 nucleotides: TGTGCCAGCATCGGGGGGGGGAGCTACAATGAGCAGTTCTTC. It translates to CASIGGGSYNEQFF. The full variable domain, in which reference TRBV7-2 and TRBJ2-1 provide the parts outside the CDR3, is GAGVSQSPSNKVTEKGKDVELRCDPISGHTALYWYRQSLGQGLEFLIYFQGNSAPDKSGLPSDRFSAERTGGSVSTLTIQRTQQEDSAVYLCASIGGGSYNEQFFGPGTRLTVL.

The rearrangement uses TRBV9 and TRBJ1-2; D perhaps matches TRBD1 (5 bases). The germline CDR1 and CDR2 sequences are SGDLS and YYNGEE. The ends were cut back, 3 bases at V and 4 bases at J, with 7 bases in the middle. This CDR3 is built from 12 residues. CDR3 sequence (DNA): TGTGCCAGCAGCGGCGGGGCCTATGGCTACACCTTC. This encodes CASSGGAYGYTF. The entire variable domain, with the rest obtained from reference TRBV9 and TRBJ1-2, is as follows: DSGVTQTPKHLITATGQRVTLRCSPRSGDLSVYWYQQSLDQGLQFLIQYYNGEERAKGNILERFSAQQFPDLHSELNLSSLELGDSALYFCASSGGAYGYTFGSGTRLTVV.

This chain links TRBV5-4 with TRBJ2-1; 8 nucleotides agree with TRBD2. The germline V gene has CDR1 SGHNT and CDR2 YYREEE (reference sequence). This CDR3 is built from 15 residues. The V segment lost 4 bases and the J segment 4 bases; nucleotides outside the gene matches: 7. This chain's CDR3 is CASSRSGGAYNEQFF. The CDR3 DNA sequence: TGTGCCAGCAGCCGAAGCGGGGGAGCATACAATGAGCAGTTCTTC.

The chain links TRBV18 to TRBJ2-1; no reliable D call. The CDR3 is 13 residues long. Per germline, CDR1 KGHSH and CDR2 LQKENI. The V gene lost 3 bases and the J gene lost 6 bases, with 9 bases spanning the gap. The CDR3 region is CASSPPSVNEQFF. The CDR3, as DNA: TGTGCCAGCTCACCCCCGAGTGTCAATGAGCAGTTCTTC.

This chain links TRBV7-3 with TRBJ2-5; possible D gene TRBD1, 5 bases. This CDR3 contains 15 residues. Germline V gene data show CDR1 as SGHTA and CDR2 as FQGTGA. V lost 5 bases and J lost 5, with 18 bases in between. Here the CDR3 DNA reads TGTGCCAGCAGCCTCCTGGGGCAGGGCGGTGAGACCCAGTACTTC. Its translation: CASSLLGQGGETQYF.

The rearrangement links TRBV28 to TRBJ1-1, with D possibly TRBD1 on 5 matching bases. This CDR3 is built from 12 residues. V lost 6 bases and J 6 bases, leaving 11 bases between the germline ends. Germline loops: CDR1 MDHEN, CDR2 SYDVKM. CDR3 coding DNA: TGTGCCAGCAGGGAAGGGGTGGCTGAAGCTTTCTTT. Translation: CASREGVAEAFF.

V usage is TRBV6-5 and J usage is TRBJ1-1, with 10 bases identical to TRBD1. Germline V CDR1 and CDR2: MNHEY, SVGAGI. The CDR3 length is 13 residues. Unmatched junction bases numbered 8, after V lost 9 bases and J lost 7 bases. CDR3: CASPTGQGLEAFF. CDR3 nucleotide sequence: TGTGCCAGTCCTACGGGACAGGGGCTTGAAGCTTTCTTT.

This clone was seen more than once but under ten times. V usage is TRBV13 and J usage is TRBJ2-7, with 7 nucleotides matching TRBD1. The CDR3 sequence is 15 residues long. Germline CDR1 PRHDT, CDR2 FYEKMQ (reference sequence). V lost 6 bases and J lost 3; bases outside the gene matches: 11. The CDR3 is CASRLQGQLNYEQYF. The CDR3 bases are TGTGCCAGCAGACTCCAGGGACAGCTTAACTACGAGCAGTACTTC.

V and J are TRBV7-3 and TRBJ2-1; D remains ambiguous. Germline CDR1 is SGHTA and CDR2 is FQGTGA. The CDR3 is made up of 13 amino acids. Trimming shortened V by 5 bases and J by 9 bases, and 14 bases separated the two germline ends. The CDR3 here is CASSPPGLSEQFF. The CDR3 coding sequence is TGTGCCAGCAGCCCCCCTGGTCTATCTGAGCAGTTCTTC.